This T cell receptor (beta chain) was identified in a study of cytomegalovirus exposure and HLA in healthy donors. Whole-study findings and limits: Cytomegalovirus-associated TCR beta chains were listed, numbering some 180. Apparent HLA restriction characterized most CMV-associated TCR beta chains in a later analysis. Previous analysis showed most TCR beta V segments were productive about 90% or about 30% of the time.

This CDR3 spans 14 amino acids. The germline V gene has CDR1 SGHNT and CDR2 YENEEA. V gave up 5 bases and J gave up 7 bases; unmatched junction bases: 8. Comment on this clone: Its antigen is unknown.

The PCR ran on 60 Vbeta and 13 Jbeta primers. Profiled with immunoSEQ multiplex PCR; TCRdb holds only in-frame clones, not every one. Here the sample spans tens of thousands of clones, roughly 73% being singletons. The sequence was collected from a male donor in good health and CMV-seropositive. The rearrangement joins TRBV11-3 to TRBJ2-1, with TRBD2 identical over 7 bases. Sample: PBMCs. CDR3 nucleotides: TGTGCCAGCAGCACCGGACTAGTCGGGAATGAGCAGTTCTTC. Amino acid sequence: CASSTGLVGNEQFF.